This is a list of T cell receptor beta chains from one sample in a study of PD-L1 blockade in urothelial cancer. Libraries were prepared by immunoSEQ multiplex PCR; TCRdb keeps only in-frame clonotypes and omits some of them. This table holds 87,000 or so clones, 65% to 85% found once. Sequences were derived from PBMCs, sampled around atezolizumab (anti-PD-L1) treatment. These receptors originate from a man in his 60s with urothelial cancer. The CDR3 runs from the conserved cysteine through the conserved F or W. Each record gives: J gene, D gene, V gene, clone size, CDR3 protein, CDR3 DNA. A D gene is named only where the DNA matches it firmly. Some rows mark clone size as missing; the rest say once, few, many or name a class of expanded clone.

j_call: TRBJ1-2; d_call: .; v_call: TRBV25-1; clone_size: once; cdr3_aa: CASNTGSYGYTF; cdr3_nt: TGTGCCAGCAATACAGGATCCTATGGCTACACCTTC
j_call: TRBJ2-1; d_call: TRBD2; v_call: TRBV11-2; clone_size: .; cdr3_aa: CASIPPGLPSNEQFF; cdr3_nt: TGTGCCAGCATTCCCCCGGGACTACCCTCCAATGAGCAGTTCTTC
j_call: TRBJ2-1; d_call: .; v_call: TRBV5-4; clone_size: .; cdr3_aa: CASSLGGITRTTTEQFF; cdr3_nt: TGTGCCAGCAGCTTGGGTGGAATAACGCGTACTACCACTGAGCAGTTCTTC
j_call: TRBJ1-2; d_call: .; v_call: TRBV19; clone_size: .; cdr3_aa: CASSIDVGRVNYGYTF; cdr3_nt: TGTGCCAGTAGTATAGACGTCGGCAGGGTTAACTATGGCTACACCTTC
j_call: TRBJ1-1; d_call: .; v_call: TRBV7-9; clone_size: .; cdr3_aa: CASSPRDTPNTEAFF; cdr3_nt: TGTGCCAGCAGCCCCCGGGACACCCCGAACACTGAAGCTTTCTTT
j_call: TRBJ2-7; d_call: TRBD1; v_call: TRBV5-4; clone_size: .; cdr3_aa: CASSLFGTGYEQYF; cdr3_nt: TGTGCCAGCAGCTTATTCGGGACAGGCTACGAGCAGTACTTC
j_call: TRBJ2-5; d_call: TRBD2; v_call: TRBV5-4; clone_size: once; cdr3_aa: CASSLGGLAQETQYF; cdr3_nt: TGTGCCAGCAGCTTGGGGGGACTAGCTCAAGAGACCCAGTACTTC
j_call: TRBJ2-2; d_call: TRBD2; v_call: TRBV9; clone_size: .; cdr3_aa: CASSVAGRVSSGELFF; cdr3_nt: TGTGCCAGCAGCGTGGCGGGGAGGGTATCTTCCGGGGAGCTGTTTTTT
j_call: TRBJ2-5; d_call: .; v_call: TRBV7-8; clone_size: few; cdr3_aa: CASSLPSAETQYF; cdr3_nt: TGTGCCAGCAGCTTACCTAGCGCGGAGACCCAGTACTTC
j_call: TRBJ1-2; d_call: TRBD1; v_call: TRBV9; clone_size: .; cdr3_aa: CASSGQTGNYGYTF; cdr3_nt: TGTGCCAGCAGCGGACAGACAGGGAACTATGGCTACACCTTC
j_call: TRBJ2-7; d_call: TRBD2; v_call: TRBV7-2; clone_size: .; cdr3_aa: CASSSGLAGWSYEQYF; cdr3_nt: TGTGCCAGCAGCTCCGGACTAGCGGGATGGTCCTACGAGCAGTACTTC
j_call: TRBJ2-2; d_call: .; v_call: TRBV7-8; clone_size: .; cdr3_aa: CASSSRVTNTGELFF; cdr3_nt: TGTGCCAGCAGCTCCAGGGTCACCAACACCGGGGAGCTGTTTTTT
j_call: TRBJ2-2; d_call: TRBD2; v_call: TRBV13; clone_size: .; cdr3_aa: CASSLWTSGYTRNTGELFF; cdr3_nt: TGTGCCAGCAGCTTATGGACTAGCGGGTACACGAGGAACACCGGGGAGCTGTTTTTT
j_call: TRBJ2-2; d_call: .; v_call: TRBV7-3; clone_size: .; cdr3_aa: CASSTQGPGELFF; cdr3_nt: TGTGCCAGCAGCACCCAGGGCCCGGGTGAGCTGTTTTTT
j_call: TRBJ2-7; d_call: TRBD2; v_call: TRBV5-1; clone_size: .; cdr3_aa: CASSPHLAGAGEQYF; cdr3_nt: TGCGCCAGCAGCCCCCACTTAGCGGGAGCGGGGGAGCAGTACTTC
j_call: TRBJ1-2; d_call: .; v_call: TRBV5-1; clone_size: .; cdr3_aa: CASSLGQLRTRGYTF; cdr3_nt: TGTGCCAGCAGCTTAGGACAGTTAAGAACTAGAGGCTACACCTTC
j_call: TRBJ1-2; d_call: .; v_call: TRBV27; clone_size: .; cdr3_aa: CASSTQGRAGYTF; cdr3_nt: TGTGCCAGCAGCACACAGGGAAGGGCTGGCTACACCTTC
j_call: TRBJ2-7; d_call: .; v_call: TRBV5-1; clone_size: .; cdr3_aa: CASSLWRQGTDEQYF; cdr3_nt: TGCGCCAGCAGCTTGTGGCGCCAGGGAACCGACGAGCAGTACTTC
j_call: TRBJ1-3; d_call: TRBD1; v_call: TRBV19; clone_size: .; cdr3_aa: CASSIDAGGSGNTIYF; cdr3_nt: TGTGCCAGTAGTATTGATGCAGGGGGCTCTGGAAACACCATATATTTT
j_call: TRBJ2-3; d_call: .; v_call: TRBV7-2; clone_size: once; cdr3_aa: CASSSRPQSDTQYF; cdr3_nt: TGTGCCAGCAGCTCCCGCCCCCAGTCAGATACGCAGTATTTT
j_call: TRBJ2-2; d_call: TRBD2; v_call: TRBV18; clone_size: .; cdr3_aa: CASSPVAGATNTGELFF; cdr3_nt: TGTGCCAGCTCACCCGTAGCGGGAGCCACGAACACCGGGGAGCTGTTTTTT
j_call: TRBJ1-6; d_call: TRBD1; v_call: TRBV6-5; clone_size: .; cdr3_aa: CASSRGRSHNSPLHF; cdr3_nt: TGTGCCAGCAGCAGGGGGAGGTCGCATAATTCACCCCTCCACTTT
j_call: TRBJ1-2; d_call: TRBD1; v_call: TRBV6-5; clone_size: once; cdr3_aa: CASRSPQGALGYTF; cdr3_nt: TGTGCCAGCAGAAGCCCACAGGGGGCGCTTGGCTACACCTTC
j_call: TRBJ1-2; d_call: TRBD1; v_call: TRBV7-2; clone_size: .; cdr3_aa: CASSLTDRGLNGYTF; cdr3_nt: TGTGCCAGCAGCTTGACCGACAGGGGGCTCAATGGCTACACCTTC
j_call: TRBJ2-7; d_call: .; v_call: TRBV4-3; clone_size: .; cdr3_aa: CASSQDRVGAGYEQYF; cdr3_nt: TGCGCCAGCAGCCAAGATAGGGTAGGAGCGGGCTACGAGCAGTACTTC
j_call: TRBJ2-3; d_call: TRBD1; v_call: TRBV19; clone_size: .; cdr3_aa: CASKGQGAADTQYF; cdr3_nt: TGTGCCAGTAAGGGACAGGGGGCTGCAGATACGCAGTATTTT
j_call: TRBJ1-4; d_call: TRBD1; v_call: TRBV27; clone_size: .; cdr3_aa: CASSFHLGQGGNEKLFF; cdr3_nt: TGTGCCAGCAGTTTTCACTTAGGACAGGGGGGAAATGAAAAACTGTTTTTT
j_call: TRBJ2-3; d_call: .; v_call: TRBV2; clone_size: .; cdr3_aa: CASSGWTTPSTDTQYF; cdr3_nt: TGTGCCAGCAGTGGGTGGACAACCCCTAGCACAGATACGCAGTATTTT
j_call: TRBJ1-2; d_call: TRBD1; v_call: TRBV19; clone_size: few; cdr3_aa: CASSMGQGWGYTF; cdr3_nt: TGTGCCAGTAGTATGGGACAGGGATGGGGCTACACCTTC
j_call: TRBJ1-2; d_call: .; v_call: TRBV5-8; clone_size: .; cdr3_aa: CASSSFKAGEGGYTF; cdr3_nt: TGTGCCAGCAGCTCTTTCAAGGCAGGGGAGGGCGGCTACACCTTC
j_call: TRBJ2-7; d_call: .; v_call: TRBV19; clone_size: .; cdr3_aa: CASSIAQGLAYEQYF; cdr3_nt: TGTGCCAGTAGTATAGCGCAGGGCCTAGCCTACGAGCAGTACTTC
j_call: TRBJ2-7; d_call: .; v_call: TRBV5-1; clone_size: few; cdr3_aa: CASSPTGQEQYF; cdr3_nt: TGCGCCAGCAGCCCCACAGGCCAGGAGCAGTACTTC
j_call: TRBJ2-5; d_call: .; v_call: TRBV5-8; clone_size: .; cdr3_aa: CASSLAPGETQYF; cdr3_nt: TGTGCCAGCAGCTTGGCGCCAGGGGAGACCCAGTACTTC
j_call: TRBJ1-2; d_call: .; v_call: TRBV25-1; clone_size: .; cdr3_aa: CASSESGRRGGYTF; cdr3_nt: TGTGCCAGCAGTGAATCTGGCCGGCGGGGTGGCTACACCTTC
j_call: TRBJ2-5; d_call: TRBD1; v_call: TRBV7-2; clone_size: .; cdr3_aa: CASSLDREETQYF; cdr3_nt: TGTGCCAGCAGCTTGGACAGGGAAGAGACCCAGTACTTC
j_call: TRBJ2-7; d_call: TRBD2; v_call: TRBV28; clone_size: .; cdr3_aa: CASSLGGLGGDYEQYF; cdr3_nt: TGTGCCAGCAGTCTAGGGGGACTAGGGGGAGACTACGAGCAGTACTTC
j_call: TRBJ2-3; d_call: .; v_call: TRBV6-5; clone_size: .; cdr3_aa: CASSYAQGSDTQYF; cdr3_nt: TGTGCCAGCAGTTACGCTCAGGGATCAGATACGCAGTATTTT